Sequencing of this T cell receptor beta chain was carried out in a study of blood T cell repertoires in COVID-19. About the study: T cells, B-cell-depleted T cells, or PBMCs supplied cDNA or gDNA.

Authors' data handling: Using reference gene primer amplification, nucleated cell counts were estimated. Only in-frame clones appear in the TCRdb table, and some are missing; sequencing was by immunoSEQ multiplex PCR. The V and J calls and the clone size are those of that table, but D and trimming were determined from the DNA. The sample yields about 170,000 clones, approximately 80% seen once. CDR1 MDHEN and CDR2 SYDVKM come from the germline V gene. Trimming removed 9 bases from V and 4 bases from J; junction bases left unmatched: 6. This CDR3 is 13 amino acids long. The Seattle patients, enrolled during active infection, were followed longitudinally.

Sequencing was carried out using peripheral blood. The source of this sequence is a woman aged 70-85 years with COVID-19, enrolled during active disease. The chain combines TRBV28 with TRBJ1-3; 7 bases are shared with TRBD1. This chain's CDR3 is CASQDRDGNTIYF. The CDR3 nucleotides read TGTGCCAGTCAAGACAGGGACGGAAACACCATATATTTT.